The rows below give T cell receptor beta chains drawn from one sample of a study of prognosis after radiotherapy for stage I lung cancer. TCRdb recomputed calls from the multiplex PCR reads with MiXCR, one row per CDR3 protein. The sample has fewer than 25,000 distinct CDR3 sequences, around two fifths seen once. The sample in question was PBMCs, obtained before or after stereotactic body radiation therapy (not recorded which). The origin of the receptors is a donor aged 50 or older with non-small cell lung cancer. CDR3s include the opening cysteine and the closing phenylalanine or tryptophan. The D gene is left open where the match is weak. Expanded clones are given a class, and other clones once, few, many or no size at all.

j_gene: TRBJ1-3
v_gene: TRBV10-3
d_gene: TRBD1
abundance: many
CDR3aa: CAISQSPTGGGNTIYF
CDR3nt: TGTGCCATCAGTCAATCTCCGACAGGGGGAGGAAACACCATATATTTT

j_gene: TRBJ1-5
v_gene: TRBV6-2/TRBV6-3
d_gene: TRBD1
abundance: .
CDR3aa: CASRNPPAVQGANQPQHF
CDR3nt: TGTGCCAGCAGGAACCCGCCGGCAGTACAGGGGGCCAATCAGCCCCAGCATTTT

j_gene: TRBJ1-2
v_gene: TRBV10-3
d_gene: .
abundance: many
CDR3aa: CAISRGVEYGYTF
CDR3nt: TGTGCCATCAGTCGGGGGGTGGAATATGGCTACACCTTC

j_gene: TRBJ1-2
v_gene: TRBV7-9
d_gene: TRBD1
abundance: .
CDR3aa: CASSLLGRGVYGYTF
CDR3nt: TGTGCCAGCAGCTTATTGGGCAGGGGGGTCTATGGCTACACCTTC

j_gene: TRBJ2-5
v_gene: TRBV6-1
d_gene: .
abundance: many
CDR3aa: CASRPAEETQYF
CDR3nt: TGTGCCAGCAGGCCCGCCGAGGAGACCCAGTACTTC

j_gene: TRBJ1-2
v_gene: TRBV20-1
d_gene: TRBD1
abundance: many
CDR3aa: CSAFRTGDLYGYTF
CDR3nt: TGCAGTGCTTTTAGGACAGGGGATTTGTATGGCTACACCTTC

j_gene: TRBJ2-1
v_gene: TRBV5-1
d_gene: .
abundance: .
CDR3aa: CTSSRLGRGVYNEQFF
CDR3nt: TGCACCAGCAGCCGCCTGGGCAGGGGAGTATACAATGAGCAGTTCTTC

j_gene: TRBJ1-3
v_gene: TRBV7-2
d_gene: .
abundance: many
CDR3aa: CASSLEFYGPAIYF
CDR3nt: TGTGCCAGCAGCTTAGAATTTTATGGCCCGGCCATATATTTT

j_gene: TRBJ2-3
v_gene: TRBV4-2
d_gene: .
abundance: many
CDR3aa: CASSQAYREDGTDTQYF
CDR3nt: TGTGCCAGCAGCCAGGCCTACAGGGAAGACGGAACAGATACGCAGTATTTT

j_gene: TRBJ2-1
v_gene: TRBV19
d_gene: .
abundance: once
CDR3aa: CASSTGRGNEQFF
CDR3nt: TGTGCCAGTAGTACGGGACGCGGGAATGAGCAGTTCTTC

j_gene: TRBJ2-1
v_gene: TRBV9
d_gene: .
abundance: many
CDR3aa: CASSPGPLYNEQFF
CDR3nt: TGTGCCAGCAGCCCCGGACCCCTGTACAATGAGCAGTTCTTC

j_gene: TRBJ1-2
v_gene: TRBV12-3/TRBV12-4
d_gene: .
abundance: many
CDR3aa: CASSSTGTVGRGYTF
CDR3nt: TGTGCCAGCAGCTCTACAGGGACGGTAGGCCGCGGCTACACCTTC

j_gene: TRBJ2-1
v_gene: TRBV7-2
d_gene: TRBD2
abundance: .
CDR3aa: CASSFRLAGGKQLF
CDR3nt: TGTGCCAGCAGCTTTCGGCTAGCGGGAGGTAAGCAGCTCTTC

j_gene: TRBJ1-5
v_gene: TRBV2
d_gene: .
abundance: .
CDR3aa: CASSESGNQPQHF
CDR3nt: TGTGCCAGCAGTGAGTCTGGTAATCAGCCCCAGCATTTT

j_gene: TRBJ1-1
v_gene: TRBV11-2
d_gene: .
abundance: .
CDR3aa: CASSSTWTTEAFF
CDR3nt: TGTGCCAGCAGCTCCACCTGGACAACTGAAGCTTTCTTT

j_gene: TRBJ1-2
v_gene: TRBV12-5
d_gene: .
abundance: .
CDR3aa: CASGSPDSVYGYTF
CDR3nt: TGTGCTAGTGGTTCACCCGATTCAGTCTATGGCTACACCTTC

j_gene: TRBJ1-1
v_gene: TRBV10-2
d_gene: TRBD1
abundance: .
CDR3aa: CASSEPQGGNTEAFF
CDR3nt: TGCGCCAGCAGTGAACCCCAGGGGGGGAACACTGAAGCTTTCTTT

j_gene: TRBJ1-3
v_gene: TRBV7-2
d_gene: TRBD1
abundance: many
CDR3aa: CASSFRQGAEGNTIYF
CDR3nt: TGTGCCAGCAGCTTCCGTCAGGGGGCAGAAGGAAACACCATATATTTT

j_gene: TRBJ2-7
v_gene: TRBV5-1
d_gene: TRBD2
abundance: .
CDR3aa: CASGMGLAGYEQYF
CDR3nt: TGCGCCAGCGGAATGGGACTAGCGGGCTACGAGCAGTACTTC

j_gene: TRBJ1-2
v_gene: TRBV7-9
d_gene: TRBD1
abundance: .
CDR3aa: CASRSGTGLYGYTF
CDR3nt: TGTGCCAGCAGATCTGGGACAGGACTCTATGGCTACACCTTC

j_gene: TRBJ1-3
v_gene: TRBV10-2
d_gene: .
abundance: many
CDR3aa: CASSVQGPGNTIYF
CDR3nt: TGCGCCAGCAGTGTACAGGGACCTGGAAACACCATATATTTT

j_gene: TRBJ2-1
v_gene: TRBV30
d_gene: TRBD1
abundance: .
CDR3aa: CAWSGGTGSYNEQFF
CDR3nt: TGTGCCTGGAGTGGAGGGACAGGCTCCTACAATGAGCAGTTCTTC

j_gene: TRBJ2-7
v_gene: TRBV5-6
d_gene: .
abundance: many
CDR3aa: CASSFFIRSHEQYF
CDR3nt: TGTGCCAGCAGCTTTTTTATCCGGAGTCACGAGCAGTACTTC

j_gene: TRBJ1-6
v_gene: TRBV3-1
d_gene: .
abundance: many
CDR3aa: CASSQAWGDSPLHF
CDR3nt: TGTGCCAGCAGCCAAGCTTGGGGGGATTCACCCCTCCACTTT

j_gene: TRBJ2-3
v_gene: TRBV5-4
d_gene: .
abundance: many
CDR3aa: CASSLGFVHTDTQYF
CDR3nt: TGTGCCAGCAGCCTCGGGTTTGTCCACACAGATACGCAGTATTTT

j_gene: TRBJ2-7
v_gene: TRBV6-1
d_gene: .
abundance: .
CDR3aa: CASSGTVESYEHYF
CDR3nt: TGTGCCAGCAGTGGGACAGTAGAATCCTACGAGCATTACTTT

j_gene: TRBJ2-7
v_gene: TRBV6-2/TRBV6-3
d_gene: .
abundance: medium-sized
CDR3aa: CASPGDWGAYEQYF
CDR3nt: TGTGCCAGCCCAGGGGATTGGGGAGCCTACGAGCAGTACTTC

j_gene: TRBJ1-2
v_gene: TRBV7-2
d_gene: .
abundance: many
CDR3aa: CASSLTEGPLGYTF
CDR3nt: TGTGCCAGCAGCCTGACCGAAGGCCCGCTTGGCTACACCTTC

j_gene: TRBJ2-1
v_gene: TRBV7-2
d_gene: .
abundance: many
CDR3aa: CASRLSLAEQFF
CDR3nt: TGTGCCAGCAGGCTATCGTTGGCGGAGCAGTTCTTC

j_gene: TRBJ2-1
v_gene: TRBV9
d_gene: .
abundance: .
CDR3aa: CASSTTVGLRNEQFF
CDR3nt: TGTGCCAGCAGCACTACAGTGGGCCTTCGCAATGAGCAGTTCTTC

j_gene: TRBJ2-3
v_gene: TRBV27
d_gene: TRBD2
abundance: .
CDR3aa: CASSWNAASGRATQYF
CDR3nt: TGTGCCAGCAGTTGGAATGCGGCTAGCGGGAGGGCTACGCAGTATTTT

j_gene: TRBJ1-6
v_gene: TRBV19
d_gene: .
abundance: .
CDR3aa: CASSDTGRSPLYF
CDR3nt: TGTGCCAGTAGTGACACAGGGAGATCACCCCTCTACTTT

j_gene: TRBJ2-1
v_gene: TRBV9
d_gene: TRBD1
abundance: .
CDR3aa: CASSTTGVLRNEQFF
CDR3nt: TGTGCCAGCAGTACGACAGGGGTCCTTCGCAATGAGCAGTTCTTC

j_gene: TRBJ2-6
v_gene: TRBV7-3
d_gene: .
abundance: .
CDR3aa: CASSSRWGYGANVLTF
CDR3nt: TGTGCCAGCAGCTCCCGATGGGGGTACGGGGCCAACGTCCTGACTTTC

j_gene: TRBJ1-5
v_gene: TRBV28
d_gene: .
abundance: .
CDR3aa: CASSYTGTWEPTDTQHF
CDR3nt: TGTGCCAGCAGTTACACCGGGACATGGGAGCCCACAGATACGCAGCATTTT

j_gene: TRBJ1-1
v_gene: TRBV18
d_gene: .
abundance: many
CDR3aa: CASSPGGVYTEAFF
CDR3nt: TGTGCCAGCTCACCGGGAGGGGTCTACACTGAAGCTTTCTTT

j_gene: TRBJ2-7
v_gene: TRBV5-4
d_gene: .
abundance: many
CDR3aa: CASSTNVGTYEQYF
CDR3nt: TGTGCCAGCAGCACTAACGTGGGAACCTACGAGCAGTACTTC

j_gene: TRBJ2-2
v_gene: TRBV6-1
d_gene: TRBD1
abundance: .
CDR3aa: CASTVGQGSYTGELFF
CDR3nt: TGTGCCAGCACGGTGGGACAGGGGTCGTATACCGGGGAGCTGTTTTTT

j_gene: TRBJ2-1
v_gene: TRBV27
d_gene: TRBD1
abundance: many
CDR3aa: CASSVQTGFEANEQFF
CDR3nt: TGTGCCAGCAGTGTCCAGACAGGGTTTGAAGCCAATGAGCAGTTCTTC

j_gene: TRBJ1-1
v_gene: TRBV30
d_gene: TRBD1
abundance: once
CDR3aa: CAWSGTGVTEAFF
CDR3nt: TGTGCCTGGAGCGGGACAGGGGTTACTGAAGCTTTCTTT

j_gene: TRBJ1-5
v_gene: TRBV20-1
d_gene: TRBD1
abundance: many
CDR3aa: CSAGRQGQPQHF
CDR3nt: TGCAGTGCGGGGAGACAGGGTCAGCCCCAGCATTTT

j_gene: TRBJ2-7
v_gene: TRBV11-1
d_gene: .
abundance: once
CDR3aa: CASSLNSYEQYF
CDR3nt: TGTGCCAGCAGCTTAAACAGCTACGAGCAGTACTTC

j_gene: TRBJ2-3
v_gene: TRBV6-1
d_gene: .
abundance: .
CDR3aa: CASSEKGGDRLDTQYF
CDR3nt: TGTGCCAGCAGTGAAAAAGGAGGGGACAGATTGGATACGCAGTATTTT

j_gene: TRBJ2-3
v_gene: TRBV5-5
d_gene: TRBD2
abundance: .
CDR3aa: CASSSGTSGDTDTQYF
CDR3nt: TGTGCCAGCAGCTCCGGGACTAGCGGGGACACAGATACGCAGTATTTT